This TCR beta chain came from a study of response to subunit inactivated influenza vaccine. TCRdb itself ran the RT-PCR reads through MiXCR, one entry per CDR3 protein. This sample carries more than 450,000 distinct CDR3 sequences, 11% of them seen once, and the ten largest clones take approximately 11%. This sample was also put to use in a study of T cells expressing NK-cell markers. Per that paper: Production of TCR beta cDNA relied on 5'RACE template switching with UMIs. The study drew TCR beta repertoires from sorted CD3+CD56+NKG2C+, CD3+CD56+NKG2C- and CD3+CD56-NKG2C+ T cells. Sorting was limited to alpha-beta TCR-expressing T cells with an anti-gamma-delta TCR antibody in several experiments. A handful of donors showed these clonotypes also leading the CD3+CD56-NKG2C+ fraction.

Sequences were derived from PBMCs from blood, sampled on the day of vaccination. The sequence was collected from a man in his forties or fifties who received an inactivated influenza vaccine.

This CDR3 reads CASSQASGGPPYEQYF. The DNA of the CDR3 is TGCGCCAGCAGCCAAGCAAGTGGGGGTCCCCCCTACGAGCAGTACTTC. The V gene is TRBV4-3, the J gene TRBJ2-7; the D gene could be TRBD1 or TRBD2 (5 bases each). Germline loops: CDR1 LGHNA, CDR2 YSLEER. The V gene lost 1 base and the J gene lost 2 bases, with 15 bases spanning the gap. CDR3 length: 16 amino acids.